One and the same sample provided the 25 T cell receptor beta chains below, sequenced in a study of blood T cell repertoires in COVID-19. Only in-frame clones appear in the TCRdb table, and some are missing; sequencing was by immunoSEQ multiplex PCR. The repertoire holds 200,000 to 250,000 clones, with about 85% as singletons. The material sequenced was peripheral blood. The receptor source for this set is a man aged 50-60 years who had recovered from COVID-19.

This chain uses TRBV10-3 with TRBJ1-2; 9 bases are a match to TRBD1. Germline CDR1 and CDR2: ENHRY and SYGVKD. This CDR3 comprises 15 residues. The V gene end was trimmed by 3 bases and the J gene end by 2 bases; junction bases not matched to a gene: 4. The CDR3 is CAISDAGTGNYGYTF. The DNA for the CDR3 is TGTGCCATCAGTGATGCCGGGACAGGGAACTATGGCTACACCTTC.

The chain joins TRBV28 to TRBJ1-2; the D is unclear. The germline V gene has CDR1 MDHEN and CDR2 SYDVKM. The CDR3 is made up of 13 amino acids. V was shortened by 6 bases and J by 2 bases, with 10 bases between the two germline ends. CDR3 loop: CASSRGDNYGYTF. CDR3 DNA sequence: TGTGCCAGCAGCCGCGGAGACAACTATGGCTACACCTTC.

The J gene is TRBJ1-5, the V gene TRBV15; possibly TRBD1 for D (6 bases). The germline CDR1 and CDR2 sequences are LNHNV and YYDKDF (reference sequence). V lost 1 base to trimming and J lost 7 bases, with 11 bases between them. The CDR3 totals 14 residues. The CDR3 region is CATSRVGGGQPQHF. The CDR3, as DNA: TGTGCCACCAGCAGAGTAGGGGGGGGGCAGCCCCAGCATTTT.

The genes are TRBV6-5 and TRBJ2-5, with 8 bases that match TRBD2. This CDR3 is built from 13 residues. CDR1 is MNHEY, CDR2 SVGAGI, per germline. Unmatched junction bases numbered 5, after V lost 9 bases and J lost 2 bases. DNA of the CDR3: TGTGCCAGTAACGGGACTAGTCAAGAGACCCAGTACTTC. Its protein product is CASNGTSQETQYF.

In nucleotides, the CDR3 is TGTGCCAGCAGCCGAAAAGGGGGACAGGGGGGCTTTCACGAGCAGTACTTC. This translates into CASSRKGGQGGFHEQYF. The chain combines TRBV3-1 (or the pseudogene TRBV3-2) with TRBJ2-7; 11 positions match TRBD1. The CDR3 sequence is 17 residues long. Per the germline V gene, CDR1 is LGHDT and CDR2 is YNNKEL (reference sequence). The trim removed 4 bases at V and 5 bases at J, leaving 13 bases unmatched.

The V gene is TRBV12-3 or TRBV12-4, the J gene TRBJ2-2; unclear D gene. V gave up 1 base and J gave up 6 bases, with 6 bases separating them. The CDR3 is 13 amino acids. Written as DNA, the CDR3 is TGTGCCAGCAGTTTAGTTTCGGCCGGGGAGCTGTTTTTT. Translation gives CASSLVSAGELFF.

In its sample, this clone was seen once. The chain recombines TRBV7-8 with TRBJ2-1; 8 bases are a match to TRBD2. In germline, CDR1 is SGHVS, CDR2 FQNEAQ. V was pared by 5 bases and J by 7 bases, with 7 bases of the junction left unmatched. This CDR3 region has 14 residues. The CDR3 DNA reads as TGTGCCAGCAGCCCCGGGGGGGACGGGAATGAGCAGTTCTTC. As protein: CASSPGGDGNEQFF.

The chain joins TRBV5-1 to TRBJ2-7; no clear D. Germline values: CDR1 SGHRS, CDR2 YFSETQ. V was shortened by 4 bases and J by 3 bases, with 11 bases between the two germline ends. CDR3 length: 13 residues. The CDR3 DNA reads TGCGCCAGCAGCCCACTCGGGTTCTACGAGCAGTACTTC. Protein product: CASSPLGFYEQYF.

The chain has TRBV5-1 and TRBJ2-7, with 9 bases identical to TRBD1. This CDR3 is 15 amino acids long. J gave up 3 bases and V 1 base, and 5 bases lay outside the gene matches. The germline V gene encodes CDR1 SGHRS and CDR2 YFSETQ. The CDR3 region is CASSLPGTGIYEQYF. In DNA, the CDR3 is TGCGCCAGCAGCTTGCCCGGGACAGGGATCTACGAGCAGTACTTC. The whole variable domain, filled in from reference TRBV5-1 and TRBJ2-7, reads KAGVTQTPRYLIKTRGQQVTLSCSPISGHRSVSWYQQTPGQGLQFLFEYFSETQRNKGNFPGRFSGRQFSNSRSEMNVSTLELGDSALYLCASSLPGTGIYEQYFGPGTRLTVT.

The chain recombines TRBV28 with TRBJ1-1; D is possibly TRBD1 (6 bases). Between the trimmed V and J ends, which lost 6 bases and 3 bases, there was a span of 11 bases. This CDR3 region has 13 residues. Germline lookup yields CDR1 MDHEN and CDR2 SYDVKM. CDR3 loop: CASRQGWDTEAFF. The DNA of the CDR3 is TGTGCCAGCAGACAGGGCTGGGACACTGAAGCTTTCTTT. Looking up the rest from reference TRBV28 and TRBJ1-1 gives the full variable domain: DVKVTQSSRYLVKRTGEKVFLECVQDMDHENMFWYRQDPGLGLRLIYFSYDVKMKEKGDIPEGYSVSREKKERFSLILESASTNQTSMYLCASRQGWDTEAFFGQGTRLTVV.

This sequence joins TRBV5-3 and TRBJ1-5; TRBD1 matches at 7 bases. TRBV5-3 carries the ORF label, with uncertain function. There are 18 residues in the CDR3. The J segment lost 2 bases and the V segment lost 0 bases, leaving 11 bases of the junction unmatched. CDR3 DNA sequence: TGTGCCAGAAGCTTGGTGGGACAGTCTAAGGGAGGCAATCAGCCCCAGCATTTT. Its translation: CARSLVGQSKGGNQPQHF.

This clone was observed once. Here the CDR3 reads CASRGPRQGYNEQFF. The CDR3 coding sequence is TGTGCCAGCAGGGGGCCGAGACAGGGGTACAATGAGCAGTTCTTC. The genes are TRBV27 and TRBJ2-1; 8 nucleotides match TRBD1. Trimming removed 6 bases from V and 4 bases from J; junction bases left unmatched: 8. The germline CDR1 and CDR2 sequences are MNHEY and SMNVEV (reference sequence). CDR3 length equals 15 residues.

The chain is built from TRBV9 and TRBJ1-4, with D perhaps TRBD1 (5 bases). Germline-derived CDR1 and CDR2 are SGDLS and YYNGEE. This CDR3 spans 15 amino acids. Trimming shortened V by 4 bases and J by 1 base, and 11 bases separated the two germline ends. The CDR3 reads CASSPAGVTNEKLFF. The DNA of the CDR3 is TGTGCCAGCAGCCCCGCGGGGGTAACTAATGAAAAACTGTTTTTT.

The rearrangement joins TRBV27 to TRBJ2-5; TRBD2 aligns across 9 bases. The CDR3 totals 18 residues. V lost 5 bases to trimming and J lost 5 bases; unmatched junction nucleotides: 18. Germline V CDR1 and CDR2: MNHEY, SMNVEV (reference sequence). The CDR3 loop reads CASSVAAGGPFREETQYF. The DNA of the CDR3 is TGTGCCAGCAGTGTCGCCGCGGGAGGGCCCTTTCGAGAGGAGACCCAGTACTTC.

In its sample, this clone was seen a few times. The chain recombines TRBV9 with TRBJ2-1; D might be TRBD2 (5 bases). V was pared by 0 bases and J by 6 bases, with 13 bases between. This CDR3 has 15 amino acids. The germline V gene has CDR1 SGDLS and CDR2 YYNGEE. Here the CDR3 DNA reads TGTGCCAGCAGCGTAGGTGGCGGACGGGGCAATGAGCAGTTCTTC. Translation gives CASSVGGGRGNEQFF.

CDR3 region: CASSLRQTDTQYF. In nucleotides, the CDR3 is TGCGCCAGCAGCCTTCGACAGACAGATACGCAGTATTTT. The rearrangement links TRBV4-1 to TRBJ2-3; tentatively, D is TRBD1 (5 bases). This CDR3 contains 13 residues. CDR1 is MGHRA and CDR2 is YSYEKL in the germline V gene. V dropped 4 bases and J dropped 3 bases, with 8 bases sitting between them.

The chain has TRBV3-1 (or the pseudogene TRBV3-2) and TRBJ1-5; 7 bases are a match to TRBD1. This CDR3 spans 14 amino acids. Germline assignment: CDR1 LGHDT and CDR2 YNNKEL (reference sequence). Trimming cost V 5 bases and J 1 base; bases outside gene matches: 2. CDR3: CASSKQGSNQPQHF. In nucleotides, the CDR3 is TGTGCCAGCAGCAAACAGGGGAGCAATCAGCCCCAGCATTTT.

The chain combines TRBV30 with TRBJ1-4; tentative D call: TRBD1 (6 bases). The germline V and J ends were trimmed by 0 bases and 3 bases, with 8 bases remaining between them. The CDR3 runs 14 residues. Germline V gene lookup returns CDR1 GTSNPN and CDR2 SVGIG (reference sequence). The CDR3 loop is CAWSVRQANEKLFF. In nucleotides, the CDR3 is TGTGCCTGGAGTGTACGACAGGCTAATGAAAAACTGTTTTTT.

This clone turned up a few times. J is TRBJ2-3 and V is TRBV19; 10 positions agree with TRBD2. Germline V gene sequence: CDR1 LNHDA, CDR2 SQIVND (reference sequence). The junction had 2 bases not matched to a gene; V was cut back by 9 bases and J by 5 bases. This CDR3 has 12 residues. The CDR3 DNA is TGTGCCAGCCGACTAGCGGGAGATACGCAGTATTTT. Residues: CASRLAGDTQYF.

This clone was counted once. J is TRBJ1-5 and V is TRBV6-6; 7 bases are a match to TRBD1. V lost 6 bases to trimming and J lost 2 bases; unmatched junction nucleotides: 7. This CDR3 has 15 amino acids. Germline CDR1 MNHNY, CDR2 SVGAGI (reference sequence). In DNA form, the CDR3 reads TGTGCCAGCAGCCTAAACCAGGGGGGCAATCAGCCCCAGCATTTT. This sequence encodes CASSLNQGGNQPQHF.

The chain recombines TRBV11-2 with TRBJ2-5; no clear D. CDR3 length: 14 amino acids. From germline, CDR1 is SGHAT and CDR2 FQNNGV. With 1 base removed from V and 5 bases from J, the gap between germline ends came to 11 bases. As DNA, the CDR3 is TGTGCCAGCAGCTTAGGTGGCGGTAGGGAGACCCAGTACTTC. It translates to CASSLGGGRETQYF. The whole variable domain, filled in from reference TRBV11-2 and TRBJ2-5, reads EAGVAQSPRYKIIEKRQSVAFWCNPISGHATLYWYQQILGQGPKLLIQFQNNGVVDDSQLPKDRFSAERLKGVDSTLKIQPAKLEDSAVYLCASSLGGGRETQYFGPGTRLLVL.

The rearrangement uses TRBV18 and TRBJ2-5, with TRBD2 matching 7 bases. The CDR3 loop spans 15 amino acids. J gave up 5 bases and V 3 bases, and 9 bases lay outside the gene matches. CDR1 and CDR2 (germline): KGHSH, LQKENI. CDR3 nucleotide sequence: TGTGCCAGCTCACCCAGAAACGGAGCGGGGGAGACCCAGTACTTC. Residues: CASSPRNGAGETQYF. The full variable domain, in which reference TRBV18 and TRBJ2-5 provide the parts outside the CDR3, is NAGVMQNPRHLVRRRGQEARLRCSPMKGHSHVYWYRQLPEEGLKFMVYLQKENIIDESGMPKERFSAEFPKEGPSILRIQQVVRGDSAAYFCASSPRNGAGETQYFGPGTRLLVL.

This clone occurred a few times. The chain has TRBV6-1 and TRBJ2-2; perhaps TRBD2 as D (5 bases). CDR1 and CDR2 (germline): MNHNS, SASEGT. The CDR3 is 13 residues long. Trimming left V 7 bases short and J 4 bases short, with 10 bases between. DNA of the CDR3: TGTGCCAGCATGGGAGTAGGCACCGGGGAGCTGTTTTTT. It codes for CASMGVGTGELFF.

The CDR3 nucleotides are TGTGCCAGCAGTCAGGGACAGGGTTCGGCAACTAATGAAAAACTGTTTTTT. It codes for CASSQGQGSATNEKLFF. The chain couples TRBV27 to TRBJ1-4, with TRBD1 identical over 9 bases. Per germline, CDR1 MNHEY and CDR2 SMNVEV (reference sequence). The CDR3 totals 17 residues. V lost 5 bases to trimming and J lost 0 bases; unmatched junction nucleotides: 7.

The chain links TRBV6-5 to TRBJ2-7, with TRBD1 matching 8 bases. Germline CDR1 is MNHEY and CDR2 is SVGAGI. CDR3 length equals 15 residues. V shed 5 bases and J 0 bases; nucleotides not matched to a gene: 6. CDR3 DNA: TGTGCCAGCAGTAGCGACAGGGGAAGCTCCTACGAGCAGTACTTC. Residues: CASSSDRGSSYEQYF.